The 8 T cell receptor beta chains below come from one sample, sequenced in a study of blood T cell repertoires in COVID-19. Sequencing used immunoSEQ multiplex PCR; TCRdb keeps in-frame clones, though not all of them. Of fewer than 300,000 clones listed, around 89% are singletons. Material: peripheral blood. The source of these receptors is a woman aged 50 to 60 with COVID-19, enrolled during active disease.

As DNA, the CDR3 is TGTGCCAGCAGTTTTGCGGGCTCCTACAATGAGCAGTTCTTC. Residues: CASSFAGSYNEQFF. This chain uses TRBV27 with TRBJ2-1; D perhaps matches TRBD2 (5 bases). The ends were cut back, 3 bases at V and 0 bases at J, with 6 bases in the middle. There are 14 residues in the CDR3. CDR1 MNHEY and CDR2 SMNVEV come from the germline V gene (reference sequence).

V gene TRBV19 combines with J gene TRBJ1-3, with D hard to call. The V end lost 8 bases, the J end lost 1 base, and 15 bases lay between the germline ends. In germline, CDR1 is LNHDA, CDR2 SQIVND (reference sequence). The CDR3 extends over 15 amino acids. The CDR3 reads CASRLGEGSGNTIYF. Written as DNA, the CDR3 is TGTGCCAGTCGCCTCGGGGAGGGATCTGGAAACACCATATATTTT.

This chain joins TRBV5-5 and TRBJ1-4; D is unclear. Germline V gene data show CDR1 as SGHKS and CDR2 as YYEKEE (reference sequence). Trimming shortened V by 4 bases and J by 6 bases, and 16 bases separated the two germline ends. The CDR3 runs to 15 residues. CDR3 bases: TGTGCCAGCAGCCCTCTGGTGAGGCAAGATGAAAAACTGTTTTTT. Translation gives CASSPLVRQDEKLFF.

The rearrangement joins TRBV6-5 to TRBJ2-7, with a possible D match to TRBD2 (5 bases). The CDR3 is 14 residues long. Per the germline V gene, CDR1 is MNHEY and CDR2 is SVGAGI. Trimming shortened V by 2 bases and J by 0 bases, and 8 bases separated the two germline ends. The CDR3 nucleotides read TGTGCCAGCAGTTACGCGGGCCTCTCCTACGAGCAGTACTTC. Protein: CASSYAGLSYEQYF.

This clone was seen once. The V and J genes are TRBV4-1 and TRBJ2-1, with 11 bases lining up with TRBD1. The CDR3 totals 15 residues. Germline CDR1 is MGHRA and CDR2 is YSYEKL. V lost 4 bases and J lost 6; bases outside the gene matches: 5. The CDR3 spells CASSLGQGAPNEQFF. CDR3 DNA: TGCGCCAGCAGCCTCGGACAGGGGGCGCCCAATGAGCAGTTCTTC.

The chain recombines TRBV18 with TRBJ2-4, with D tentatively TRBD2 (6 bases). The CDR3 length is 15 residues. V lost 3 bases, J lost 3 bases, and 12 bases lay in between. Looked up from germline, CDR1 is KGHSH and CDR2 is LQKENI. In DNA form, the CDR3 reads TGTGCCAGCTCACCTTTGCAGGGAGGCAAAAACATTCAGTACTTC. This encodes CASSPLQGGKNIQYF. Full variable domain (missing parts from reference TRBV18 and TRBJ2-4): NAGVMQNPRHLVRRRGQEARLRCSPMKGHSHVYWYRQLPEEGLKFMVYLQKENIIDESGMPKERFSAEFPKEGPSILRIQQVVRGDSAAYFCASSPLQGGKNIQYFGAGTRLSVL.

The V and J genes are TRBV6-1 and TRBJ2-3; perhaps TRBD2 as D (5 bases). The germline CDR1 and CDR2 sequences are MNHNS and SASEGT. Trimming took off 3 bases at V and 4 bases at J, with 17 bases between the two ends. The CDR3 is 16 residues long. The CDR3 region is CASSEGWLALADTQYF. The CDR3 nucleotides are TGTGCCAGCAGTGAGGGGTGGCTAGCTCTCGCAGATACGCAGTATTTT.

The CDR3 coding sequence is TGTGCCACCAGTGATTTGCGGGAGGAGGGGAGAGAGACCCAGTACTTC. It codes for CATSDLREEGRETQYF. The V and J genes are TRBV24-1 and TRBJ2-5; the match to TRBD2 covers 7 bases. There are 16 residues in the CDR3. Germline lookup yields CDR1 KGHDR and CDR2 SFDVKD. Trimming removed 0 bases from V and 4 bases from J; junction bases left unmatched: 7.